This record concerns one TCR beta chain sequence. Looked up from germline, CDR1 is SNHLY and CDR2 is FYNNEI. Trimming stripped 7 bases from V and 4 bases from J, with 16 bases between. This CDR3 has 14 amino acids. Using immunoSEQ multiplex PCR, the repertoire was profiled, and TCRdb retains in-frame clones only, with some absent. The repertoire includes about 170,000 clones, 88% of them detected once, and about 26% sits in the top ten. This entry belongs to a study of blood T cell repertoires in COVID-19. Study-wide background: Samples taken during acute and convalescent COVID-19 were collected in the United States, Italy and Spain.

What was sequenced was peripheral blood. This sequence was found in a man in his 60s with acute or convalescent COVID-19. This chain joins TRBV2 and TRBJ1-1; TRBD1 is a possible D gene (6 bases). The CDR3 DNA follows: TGTGCCAGCAACTCCCAGGGGAGGGGCACTGAAGCTTTCTTT. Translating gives CASNSQGRGTEAFF.